These 8 T cell receptor beta chains share one sample of origin, sequenced in a study of cytomegalovirus exposure and HLA in healthy donors. PCR amplification relied on 60 Vbeta primers (plus 13 Jbeta primers). The repertoire was sequenced with immunoSEQ multiplex PCR; TCRdb's copy has only in-frame clones and lacks some. The table shows 130,000 or so clones, with more than 60% occurring only once. Sequences were obtained from PBMCs. The receptors originated from a middle-aged woman in good health and CMV-seropositive.

V gene TRBV4-3 combines with J gene TRBJ2-5; 10 bases agree with TRBD2. Germline CDR1 reads LGHNA; CDR2 reads YSLEER. The CDR3 sequence is 16 residues long. With 8 bases clipped from V and 5 bases from J, the junction kept 14 bases outside the gene matches. Here the CDR3 DNA reads TGCGCCAGCTCCTCCCGGGGAGCGGGGGGGCTTGAGACCCAGTACTTC. It translates to CASSSRGAGGLETQYF.

The J gene is TRBJ2-7, the V gene TRBV27; 11 bases fit TRBD2. V was clipped by 3 bases and J by 0 bases; unmatched bases: 13. The germline V gene has CDR1 MNHEY and CDR2 SMNVEV (reference sequence). This CDR3 is 19 amino acids long. CDR3 in amino acids: CASSFSGLAGILPSYEQYF. In DNA, the CDR3 is TGTGCCAGCAGTTTTTCCGGACTAGCGGGCATACTTCCCTCCTACGAGCAGTACTTC.

The chain recombines TRBV30 with TRBJ1-1; no definite D call. This CDR3 is built from 15 residues. The germline V and J ends were trimmed by 0 bases and 7 bases, with 18 bases remaining between them. Germline V gene data show CDR1 as GTSNPN and CDR2 as SVGIG (reference sequence). The CDR3 region is CAWSVGLRGGGEAFF. Here the CDR3 DNA reads TGTGCCTGGAGTGTAGGGTTACGGGGAGGTGGTGAAGCTTTCTTT.

This clone has just one count. The chain couples TRBV18 to TRBJ2-1, with a tentative D call TRBD2 (6 bases). The CDR3 loop spans 15 amino acids. Trimming stripped 1 base from V and 8 bases from J, with 15 bases between. CDR1 and CDR2 from the germline V gene are KGHSH and LQKENI. The CDR3 sequence: CASSPLLAGGHEQFF. Here the CDR3 DNA reads TGTGCCAGCTCACCACTGCTAGCCGGAGGGCATGAGCAGTTCTTC.

This clone came up once. CDR3 coding DNA: TGTGCCAGCAGCCCGCTAGCGGGGGGACTGTACCAAGAGACCCAGTACTTC. The encoded protein is CASSPLAGGLYQETQYF. The chain recombines TRBV9 with TRBJ2-5; 11 positions agree with TRBD2. V gave up 4 bases and J gave up 0 bases; unmatched junction bases: 8. The length of the CDR3 is 17 residues. Germline assignment: CDR1 SGDLS and CDR2 YYNGEE. The full variable domain, rest sourced from reference TRBV9 and TRBJ2-5, is DSGVTQTPKHLITATGQRVTLRCSPRSGDLSVYWYQQSLDQGLQFLIQYYNGEERAKGNILERFSAQQFPDLHSELNLSSLELGDSALYFCASSPLAGGLYQETQYFGPGTRLLVL.

This clone has just a few counts. The chain has TRBV7-3 and TRBJ2-7; 7 nucleotides line up with TRBD1. Germline assignment: CDR1 SGHTA and CDR2 FQGTGA. With 3 bases clipped from V and 2 bases from J, the junction kept 7 bases outside the gene matches. The CDR3 totals 15 residues. CDR3 sequence (DNA): TGTGCCAGCAGCTTCTCCGGGACAGACCCCTACGAGCAGTACTTC. This sequence encodes CASSFSGTDPYEQYF. The full variable domain, with the rest looked up from reference TRBV7-3 and TRBJ2-7, is GAGVSQTPSNKVTEKGKYVELRCDPISGHTALYWYRQSLGQGPEFLIYFQGTGAADDSGLPNDRFFAVRPEGSVSTLKIQRTERGDSAVYLCASSFSGTDPYEQYFGPGTRLTVT.

This clone was picked up one time. The gene calls are TRBV18 and TRBJ2-1; D remains unclear. Trimming stripped 1 base from V and 0 bases from J, with 7 bases between. The CDR3 runs 15 residues. The germline gives CDR1 KGHSH, CDR2 LQKENI. This CDR3 is CASSPLSSSYNEQFF. The CDR3 bases are TGTGCCAGCTCACCACTGAGTAGCTCCTACAATGAGCAGTTCTTC.

The CDR3 sequence: CASSQGLAGGSYEQYF. The CDR3 DNA is TGCGCCAGCAGCCAAGGTCTAGCGGGAGGGTCCTACGAGCAGTACTTC. The chain links TRBV4-1 to TRBJ2-7, with 12 bases lining up with TRBD2. V gave up 1 base and J gave up 1 base; unmatched junction bases: 2. Germline V lookup: CDR1 MGHRA, CDR2 YSYEKL. This CDR3 is built from 16 residues.